This TCR beta chain was sequenced during a study of blood T cells in healthy people across ages. Together with a sample-barcoded 5' primer, a J-beta primer mix was included in a second PCR lasting about 7 to 12 cycles. Per-sample output comprised a minimum of 3 million paired-end reads containing CDR3. TCRdb processed the 5' RACE reads anew with MiXCR; each CDR3 protein has one entry. The repertoire holds some 1.5 million distinct CDR3 sequences, with roughly 28% as singletons. This clonotype has just a few counts. Drawing of peripheral blood yielded ten milliliters from each donor. Per sample, a minimum of 6 million PBMCs were isolated. Every sample gave at least 6 micrograms of total RNA when it was extracted. The sequence was collected from a woman in her 30s in good health. Sample: blood.

CDR3 amino acids: CASSLPGGAYNEQFF. In DNA form, the CDR3 reads TGTGCCAGCAGTTTACCCGGGGGGGCCTACAATGAGCAGTTCTTC. The chain links TRBV28 to TRBJ2-1; 8 bases match TRBD2. V trimming: 2 bases; J trimming: 2 bases; junction bases outside the gene matches: 2. The germline V gene encodes CDR1 MDHEN and CDR2 SYDVKM. There are 15 residues in the CDR3.